Listed here is a single TCR beta chain. CDR1 MNHEY and CDR2 SVGEGT come from the germline V gene. V was cut by 2 bases and J by 0 bases, with 5 bases left in between. The CDR3 is 14 amino acids. The entry originates in a study of blood T cell repertoires in COVID-19. Turning to the study itself: Samples came from the United States, Italy and Spain, spanning acute and convalescent COVID-19.

In the authors' workflow: Quantification of nucleated cells was approximated via reference gene primer amplification. Profiled with immunoSEQ multiplex PCR; TCRdb holds only in-frame clones, not every one. The V and J calls and clone size come from that table; D and trimming were worked out from the DNA. Of 45,000 to 50,000 clones detected, 77% appear once; the ten largest clones hold less than 20%. The chain carries TRBV6-2 or TRBV6-3 and TRBJ2-4; D is unresolved. The TCR originated in a human donor with active or convalescent COVID-19. The donor label of this sample is uncertain. The specimen was peripheral blood. CDR3 in amino acids: CASSYPVAKNIQYF. The CDR3 bases are TGTGCCAGCAGTTACCCGGTAGCCAAAAACATTCAGTACTTC.